The sequence of this T cell receptor (beta chain) was determined in a study of T cells after yellow fever vaccination. TCRdb re-called the 5' RACE reads through MiXCR, storing one row per CDR3 protein. Among roughly 85,000 distinct CDR3 sequences listed, 13% were seen once. This clonotype came up a few times. CDR3 length equals 13 residues. CDR1 and CDR2 (germline): SGHDT, YYEEEE. Trimming removed 3 bases from V and 11 bases from J, with 18 bases in between. The TCR comes from a man aged 18 to 29 who received the YFV17D yellow fever vaccine. This chain joins TRBV5-6 and TRBJ2-7; D uncertain. The sequencing here drew on CD8+ T cells not binding an NS4B(214-222) dextramer, sorted from PBMCs, taken roughly 23 days after the first yellow fever vaccination. For the CDR3, the DNA is TGTGCCAGCAGCTACCAACTAAATCCCATGGAGTACTTC. Translated: CASSYQLNPMEYF. The whole variable domain, filled in from reference TRBV5-6 and TRBJ2-7, reads DAGVTQSPTHLIKTRGQQVTLRCSPKSGHDTVSWYQQALGQGPQFIFQYYEEEERQRGNFPDRFSGHQFPNYSSELNVNALLLGDSALYLCASSYQLNPMEYFGPGTRLTVT.